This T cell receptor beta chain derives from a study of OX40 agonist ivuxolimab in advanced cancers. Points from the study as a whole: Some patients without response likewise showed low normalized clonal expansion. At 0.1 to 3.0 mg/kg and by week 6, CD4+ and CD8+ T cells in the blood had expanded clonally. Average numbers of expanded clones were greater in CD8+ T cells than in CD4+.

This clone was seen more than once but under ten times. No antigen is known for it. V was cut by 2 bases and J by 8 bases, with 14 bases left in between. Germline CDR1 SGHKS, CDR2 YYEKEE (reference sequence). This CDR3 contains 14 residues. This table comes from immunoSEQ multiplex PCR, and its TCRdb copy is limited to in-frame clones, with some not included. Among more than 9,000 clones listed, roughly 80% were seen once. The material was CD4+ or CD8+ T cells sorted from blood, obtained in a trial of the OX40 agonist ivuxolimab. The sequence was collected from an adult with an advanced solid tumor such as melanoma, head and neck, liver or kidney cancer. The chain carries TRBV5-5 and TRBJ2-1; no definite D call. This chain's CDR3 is CASSFPAGVDEQFF. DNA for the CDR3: TGTGCCAGCAGCTTCCCCGCTGGGGTGGATGAGCAGTTCTTC.